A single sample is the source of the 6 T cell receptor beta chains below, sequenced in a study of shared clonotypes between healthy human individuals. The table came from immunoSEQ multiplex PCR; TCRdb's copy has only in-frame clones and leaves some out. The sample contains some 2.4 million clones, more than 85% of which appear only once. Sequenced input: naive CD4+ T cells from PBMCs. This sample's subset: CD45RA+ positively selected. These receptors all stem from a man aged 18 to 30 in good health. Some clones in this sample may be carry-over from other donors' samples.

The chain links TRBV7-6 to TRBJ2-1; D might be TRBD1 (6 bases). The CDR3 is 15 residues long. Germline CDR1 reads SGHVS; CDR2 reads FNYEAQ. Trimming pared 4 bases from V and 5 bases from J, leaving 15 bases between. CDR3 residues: CASSSYIGGDNEQFF. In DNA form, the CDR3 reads TGTGCCAGCAGCTCCTATATAGGGGGTGACAATGAGCAGTTCTTC.

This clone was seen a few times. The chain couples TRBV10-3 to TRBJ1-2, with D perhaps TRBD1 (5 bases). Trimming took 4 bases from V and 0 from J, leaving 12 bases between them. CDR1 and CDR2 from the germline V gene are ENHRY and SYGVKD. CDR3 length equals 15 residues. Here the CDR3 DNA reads TGTGCCATCAGTGCTACAGGTGAAACTAACTATGGCTACACCTTC. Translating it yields CAISATGETNYGYTF.

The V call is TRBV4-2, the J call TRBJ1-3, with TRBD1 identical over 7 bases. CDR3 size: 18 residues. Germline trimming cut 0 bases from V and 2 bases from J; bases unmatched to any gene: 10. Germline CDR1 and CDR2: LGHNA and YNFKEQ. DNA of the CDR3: TGTGCCAGCAGCCAAGATCCCGGCCCGGGGACAGCTGGAAACACCATATATTTT. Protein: CASSQDPGPGTAGNTIYF.

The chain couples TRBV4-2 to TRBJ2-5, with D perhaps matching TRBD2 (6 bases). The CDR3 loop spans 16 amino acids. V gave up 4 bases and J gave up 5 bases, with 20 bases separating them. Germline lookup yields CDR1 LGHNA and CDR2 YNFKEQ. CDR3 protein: CASSPKDGGPRETQYF. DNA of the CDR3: TGTGCCAGCAGCCCGAAAGATGGAGGGCCTCGGGAGACCCAGTACTTC.

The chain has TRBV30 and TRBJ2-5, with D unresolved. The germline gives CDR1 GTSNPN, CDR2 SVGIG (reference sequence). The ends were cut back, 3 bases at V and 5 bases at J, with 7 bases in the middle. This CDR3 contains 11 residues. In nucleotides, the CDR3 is TGTGCCTGGAGGCCGCGGGAGACCCAGTACTTC. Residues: CAWRPRETQYF.

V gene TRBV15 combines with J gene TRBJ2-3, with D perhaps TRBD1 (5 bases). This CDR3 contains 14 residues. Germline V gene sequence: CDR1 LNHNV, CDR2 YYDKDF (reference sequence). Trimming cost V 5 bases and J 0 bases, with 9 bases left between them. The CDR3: CATSVTVSTDTQYF. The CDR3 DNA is TGTGCCACCAGCGTGACAGTGAGCACAGATACGCAGTATTTT.